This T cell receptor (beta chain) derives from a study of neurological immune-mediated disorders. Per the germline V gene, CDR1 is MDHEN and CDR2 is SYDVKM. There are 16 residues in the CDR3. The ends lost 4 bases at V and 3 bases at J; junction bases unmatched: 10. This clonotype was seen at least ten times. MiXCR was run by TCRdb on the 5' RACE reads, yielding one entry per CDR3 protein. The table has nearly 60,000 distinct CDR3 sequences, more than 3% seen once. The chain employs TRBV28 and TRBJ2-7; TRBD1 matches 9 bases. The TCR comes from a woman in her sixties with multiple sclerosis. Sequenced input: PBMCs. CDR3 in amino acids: CASSSLTGGSLYEQYF. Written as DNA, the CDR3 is TGTGCCAGCAGTTCCCTGACAGGGGGTTCTCTCTACGAGCAGTACTTC.